Sequencing of this T cell receptor beta chain was carried out in a study of T-cell memory formation after mild COVID-19. Findings and caveats of the study: For contracting clones, CD4+ ones sat mainly in CM and EM, CD8+ in EMRA.

TCRdb itself ran the 5' RACE reads through MiXCR, one entry per CDR3 protein. The sample contains 200,000 to 300,000 distinct CDR3 sequences, around 15% of which appear only once. This CDR3 contains 16 residues. V was cut by 7 bases and J by 6 bases, with 24 bases left in between. Per the germline V gene, CDR1 is SNHLY and CDR2 is FYNNEI. This clonotype occurred once. Its specificity is unknown. The source of this sequence is a man aged 18 to 35 who had mild COVID-19 (a few samples of this study predate the infection). Cell type and time point are not known. V gene TRBV2 combines with J gene TRBJ1-1; maybe TRBD1 (5 bases). Sequencing was performed on PBMCs or a T cell subset sorted from them (not recorded which). The CDR3 sequence: CASNLQSGTGVAEAFF. The CDR3 bases are TGTGCCAGCAATTTACAATCCGGGACGGGAGTGGCTGAAGCTTTCTTT.